Listed here are 13 T cell receptor beta chains from one sample, sequenced in a study of Ad26.COV2.S vaccination and SARS-CoV-2 variants. Data came from immunoSEQ multiplex PCR; TCRdb stores just in-frame clones and leaves some out. The repertoire holds 380,000 or so clones, with around 89% as singletons. Treatment in this sample: some 19 received Ad26.COV2.S at low or high dose, single or two shots; five or six received placebo; per-sample allocation not given. All samples were drawn on day 63, counting from the first vaccine or placebo injection. The input for sequencing was peripheral blood, taken in a trial of Ad26.COV2.S vaccine versus placebo. Receptors were obtained from a person between 18 and 65 years old who received the Ad26.COV2.S COVID-19 vaccine or a placebo.

The rearrangement joins TRBV18 to TRBJ2-2, with 7 bases that match TRBD1. Germline CDR1 is KGHSH and CDR2 is LQKENI. The CDR3 totals 15 residues. The trim removed 4 bases at V and 3 bases at J, leaving 5 bases unmatched. The CDR3 spells CASSRRGLDTGELFF. In nucleotides, the CDR3 is TGTGCCAGCTCACGAAGGGGGCTCGACACCGGGGAGCTGTTTTTT.

The rearrangement links TRBV5-6 to TRBJ1-2, with TRBD1 matching 7 bases. V lost 1 base and J lost 8; bases outside the gene matches: 8. The CDR3 runs 14 residues. CDR1 and CDR2 from the germline V gene are SGHDT and YYEEEE. Here the CDR3 DNA reads TGTGCCAGCAGCTTGACAGGGGACATTTGGGGCTACACCTTC. Its translation: CASSLTGDIWGYTF.

The rearrangement uses TRBV11-3 and TRBJ2-3; no reliable D call. Trimming left V 1 base short and J 0 bases short, with 11 bases between. In germline, CDR1 is SGHNT, CDR2 YENEEA. This CDR3 region has 16 residues. In DNA form, the CDR3 reads TGTGCCAGCAGCTTAGGGTCGCTGACTAGCACAGATACGCAGTATTTT. Translated, it gives CASSLGSLTSTDTQYF.

Here the CDR3 DNA reads TGTGCCATCAGTAGGGGACGGGACTATGGCTACACCTTC. Translating gives CAISRGRDYGYTF. V and J are TRBV10-3 and TRBJ1-2, with a possible D match to TRBD1 (5 bases). The CDR3 runs to 13 residues. V shed 5 bases and J shed 3 bases, with 10 bases lying between them. CDR1 is ENHRY, CDR2 SYGVKD, per germline.

This clone was counted a few times. This chain links TRBV19 with TRBJ1-4; the D is unclear. The germline gives CDR1 LNHDA, CDR2 SQIVND (reference sequence). The CDR3 sequence is 14 residues long. The V end lost 3 bases, the J end lost 5 bases, and 10 bases lay between the germline ends. The CDR3 DNA reads as TGTGCCAGTAGTATGGGCAGTCAGAATGAAAAACTGTTTTTT. It translates to CASSMGSQNEKLFF.

V is TRBV29-1 and J is TRBJ1-3, with a weak D call TRBD1 (5 bases). V was pared by 7 bases and J by 0 bases, with 13 bases between. This CDR3 is built from 14 residues. The germline V gene encodes CDR1 SQVTM and CDR2 ANQGSEA. Here the CDR3 DNA reads TGCAGCGCCTCGGGACCGAGCTCTGGAAACACCATATATTTT. It yields the protein CSASGPSSGNTIYF.

The rearrangement joins TRBV30 to TRBJ1-5; D call uncertain. Per germline, CDR1 GTSNPN and CDR2 SVGIG (reference sequence). Trimming shortened V by 2 bases and J by 4 bases, and 9 bases separated the two germline ends. The CDR3 has 13 residues. The CDR3 protein is CAWSSTDNQPQHF. DNA of the CDR3: TGTGCCTGGAGTAGTACAGATAATCAGCCCCAGCATTTT.

The chain combines TRBV5-1 with TRBJ1-3, with 9 positions matching TRBD1. The germline V gene encodes CDR1 SGHRS and CDR2 YFSETQ. V lost 4 bases to trimming and J lost 7 bases; unmatched junction nucleotides: 6. The CDR3 is made up of 14 amino acids. CDR3 DNA: TGCGCCAGCAGCCCCTGGGACAGGGACAACACCATATATTTT. It encodes CASSPWDRDNTIYF.

The CDR3 coding sequence is TGTGCCAGCAGCGTAGTTGATGGGGGGGACACCGGGGAGCTGTTTTTT. Protein: CASSVVDGGDTGELFF. J is TRBJ2-2 and V is TRBV9; TRBD2 aligns across 7 bases. From germline, CDR1 is SGDLS and CDR2 YYNGEE. The ends lost 0 bases at V and 3 bases at J; junction bases unmatched: 5. The CDR3 covers 16 residues.

This clone was picked up a small number of times. DNA of the CDR3: TGTGCCAGCAGTGAAAGCAGGGGACAGGCCTACAATGAGCAGTTCTTC. Translation gives CASSESRGQAYNEQFF. The chain employs TRBV2 and TRBJ2-1; 8 nucleotides match TRBD1. With 2 bases clipped from V and 2 bases from J, the junction kept 5 bases outside the gene matches. CDR3 length: 16 residues. Germline V CDR1 and CDR2: SNHLY, FYNNEI.

This chain links TRBV7-6 with TRBJ1-1; D remains ambiguous. CDR1 is SGHVS, CDR2 FNYEAQ, per germline. Trimming took off 5 bases at V and 1 base at J, with 14 bases between the two ends. The CDR3 is made up of 15 amino acids. The CDR3 spells CASSEDDGRNTEAFF. DNA for the CDR3: TGTGCCAGCAGCGAAGACGACGGGAGGAACACTGAAGCTTTCTTT.

This clone was detected only once. The chain is built from TRBV6-2 or TRBV6-3 and TRBJ1-1; the D is unclear. The CDR3 has 18 residues. Trimming left V 2 bases short and J 2 bases short, with 21 bases between. The germline V gene encodes CDR1 MNHEY and CDR2 SVGEGT. The CDR3 region has the DNA TGTGCCAGCAGTTACCGGGAGGTTCGGAGGGAGTCTAACACTGAAGCTTTCTTT. This encodes CASSYREVRRESNTEAFF.

This rearrangement joins TRBV7-8 to TRBJ2-5; D possibly corresponds to TRBD2 (5 bases). V was pared by 5 bases and J by 5 bases, with 15 bases between. The CDR3 sequence is 14 residues long. The germline gives CDR1 SGHVS, CDR2 FQNEAQ. CDR3: CASSLGRGGETQYF. For the CDR3, the DNA is TGTGCCAGCAGCCTGGGTCGGGGTGGGGAGACCCAGTACTTC.